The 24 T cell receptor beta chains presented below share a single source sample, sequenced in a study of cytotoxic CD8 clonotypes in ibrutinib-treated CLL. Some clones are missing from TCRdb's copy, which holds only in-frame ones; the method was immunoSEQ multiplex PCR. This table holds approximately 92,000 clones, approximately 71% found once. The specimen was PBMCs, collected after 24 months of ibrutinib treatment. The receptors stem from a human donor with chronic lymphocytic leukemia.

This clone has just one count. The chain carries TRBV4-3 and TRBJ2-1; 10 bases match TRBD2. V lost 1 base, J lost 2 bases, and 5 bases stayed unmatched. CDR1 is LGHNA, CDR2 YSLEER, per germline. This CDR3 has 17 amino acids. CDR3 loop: CASSQASGGLTYNEQFF. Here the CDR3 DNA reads TGCGCCAGCAGCCAAGCTAGCGGGGGTCTTACCTACAATGAGCAGTTCTTC.

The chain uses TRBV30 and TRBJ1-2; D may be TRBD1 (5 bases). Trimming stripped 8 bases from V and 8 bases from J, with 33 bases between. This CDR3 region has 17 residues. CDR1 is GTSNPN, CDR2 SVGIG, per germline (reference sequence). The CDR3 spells CAGVELFGFRKWGGYTF. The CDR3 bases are TGTGCCGGAGTCGAGCTATTCGGTTTTAGGAAGTGGGGCGGCTACACCTTC.

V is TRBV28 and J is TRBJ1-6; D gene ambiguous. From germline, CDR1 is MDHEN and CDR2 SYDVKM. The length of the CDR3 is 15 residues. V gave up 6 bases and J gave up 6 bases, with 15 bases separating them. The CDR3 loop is CASSPAGEGNSPLHF. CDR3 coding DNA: TGTGCCAGCAGCCCTGCGGGAGAAGGTAATTCACCCCTCCACTTT.

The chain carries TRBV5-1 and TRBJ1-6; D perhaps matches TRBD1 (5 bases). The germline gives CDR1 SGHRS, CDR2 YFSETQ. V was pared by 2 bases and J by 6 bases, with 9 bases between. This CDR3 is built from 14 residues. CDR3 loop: CASSLTGPNSPLHF. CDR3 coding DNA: TGCGCCAGCAGCTTAACAGGTCCTAATTCACCCCTCCACTTT.

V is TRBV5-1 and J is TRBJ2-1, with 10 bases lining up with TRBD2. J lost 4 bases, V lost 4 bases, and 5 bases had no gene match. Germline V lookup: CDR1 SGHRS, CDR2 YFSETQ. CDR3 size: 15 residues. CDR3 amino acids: CASSTSGELYNEQFF. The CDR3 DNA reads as TGCGCCAGCAGCACTAGCGGGGAATTGTACAATGAGCAGTTCTTC. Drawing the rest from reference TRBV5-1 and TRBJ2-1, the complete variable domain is KAGVTQTPRYLIKTRGQQVTLSCSPISGHRSVSWYQQTPGQGLQFLFEYFSETQRNKGNFPGRFSGRQFSNSRSEMNVSTLELGDSALYLCASSTSGELYNEQFFGPGTRLTVL.

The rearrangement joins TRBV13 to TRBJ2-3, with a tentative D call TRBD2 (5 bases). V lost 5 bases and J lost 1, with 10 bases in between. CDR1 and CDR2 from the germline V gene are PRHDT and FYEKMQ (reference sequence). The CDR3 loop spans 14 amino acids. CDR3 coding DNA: TGTGCCAGCAGCCCTGGACTTGGCACAGATACGCAGTATTTT. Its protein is CASSPGLGTDTQYF.

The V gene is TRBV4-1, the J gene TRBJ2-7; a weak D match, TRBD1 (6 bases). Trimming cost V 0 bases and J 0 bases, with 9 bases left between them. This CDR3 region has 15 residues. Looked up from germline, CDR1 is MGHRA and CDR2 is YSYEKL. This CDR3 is CASSQETGRSYEQYF. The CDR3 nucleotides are TGCGCCAGCAGCCAAGAAACAGGGCGCTCCTACGAGCAGTACTTC.

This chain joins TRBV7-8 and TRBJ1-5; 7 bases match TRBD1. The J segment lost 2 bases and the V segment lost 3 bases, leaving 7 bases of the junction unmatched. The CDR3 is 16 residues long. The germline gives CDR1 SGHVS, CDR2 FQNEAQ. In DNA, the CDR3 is TGTGCCAGCAGCTTCACAGGGGCGAATGGCAATCAGCCCCAGCATTTT. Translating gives CASSFTGANGNQPQHF.

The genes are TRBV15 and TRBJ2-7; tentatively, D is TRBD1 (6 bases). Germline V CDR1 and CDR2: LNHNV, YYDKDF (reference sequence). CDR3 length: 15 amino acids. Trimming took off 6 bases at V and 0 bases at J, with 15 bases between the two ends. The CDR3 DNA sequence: TGTGCCACCAGACCTCTCGAAGGGGGCTCCTACGAGCAGTACTTC. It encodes CATRPLEGGSYEQYF.

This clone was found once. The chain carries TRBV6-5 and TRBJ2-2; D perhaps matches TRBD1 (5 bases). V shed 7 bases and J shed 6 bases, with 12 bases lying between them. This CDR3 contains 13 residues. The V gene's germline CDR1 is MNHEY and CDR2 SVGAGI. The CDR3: CASTQGFSGELFF. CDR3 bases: TGTGCCAGCACGCAGGGTTTCTCCGGGGAGCTGTTTTTT.

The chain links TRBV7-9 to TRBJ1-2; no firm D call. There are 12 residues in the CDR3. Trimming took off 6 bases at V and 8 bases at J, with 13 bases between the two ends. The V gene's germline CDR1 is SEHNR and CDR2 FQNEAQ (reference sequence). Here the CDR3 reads CASSAGTEGYTF. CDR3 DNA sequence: TGTGCCAGCAGTGCCGGCACAGAGGGCTACACCTTC. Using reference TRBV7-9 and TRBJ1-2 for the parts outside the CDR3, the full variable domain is DTGVSQNPRHKITKRGQNVTFRCDPISEHNRLYWYRQTLGQGPEFLTYFQNEAQLEKSRLLSDRFSAERPKGSFSTLEIQRTEQGDSAMYLCASSAGTEGYTFGSGTRLTVV.

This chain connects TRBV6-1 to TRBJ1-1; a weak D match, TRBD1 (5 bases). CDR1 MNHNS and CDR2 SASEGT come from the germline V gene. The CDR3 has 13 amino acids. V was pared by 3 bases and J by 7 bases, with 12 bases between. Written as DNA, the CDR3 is TGTGCCAGCAGTGATGGGGGTCGGGGTGAAGCTTTCTTT. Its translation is CASSDGGRGEAFF.

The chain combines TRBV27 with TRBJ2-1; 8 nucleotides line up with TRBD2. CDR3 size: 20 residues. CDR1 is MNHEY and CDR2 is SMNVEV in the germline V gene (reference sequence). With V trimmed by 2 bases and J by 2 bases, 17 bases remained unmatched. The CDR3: CASSLRGTGSGTRAYNEQFF. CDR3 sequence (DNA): TGTGCCAGCAGTTTACGGGGAACCGGTTCGGGGACTAGGGCCTACAATGAGCAGTTCTTC.

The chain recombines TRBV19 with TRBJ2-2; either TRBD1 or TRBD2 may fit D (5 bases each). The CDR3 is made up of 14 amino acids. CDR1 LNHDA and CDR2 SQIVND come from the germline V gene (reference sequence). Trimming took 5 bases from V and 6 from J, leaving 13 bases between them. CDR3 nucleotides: TGTGCCAGTAGTTGGTCCAGGGACGCCGGGGAGCTGTTTTTT. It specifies CASSWSRDAGELFF.

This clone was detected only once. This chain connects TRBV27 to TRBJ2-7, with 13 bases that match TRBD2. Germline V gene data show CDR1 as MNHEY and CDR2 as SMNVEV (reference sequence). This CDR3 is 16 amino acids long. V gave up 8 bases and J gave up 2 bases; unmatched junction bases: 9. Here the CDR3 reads CASRGTSGKRAYEQYF. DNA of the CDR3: TGTGCCAGCCGAGGGACTAGCGGGAAACGGGCCTACGAGCAGTACTTC.

CDR3 region: CASSQEKRGGSRELFF. The DNA for the CDR3 is TGCGCCAGCAGCCAAGAAAAGCGGGGGGGGTCTAGGGAGCTGTTTTTT. The J gene is TRBJ2-2, the V gene TRBV4-3, with 10 bases fitting TRBD2. The CDR3 sequence is 16 residues long. CDR1 is LGHNA, CDR2 YSLEER, per germline. Trimming took 0 bases from V and 9 from J; bases not matched to a gene: 7.

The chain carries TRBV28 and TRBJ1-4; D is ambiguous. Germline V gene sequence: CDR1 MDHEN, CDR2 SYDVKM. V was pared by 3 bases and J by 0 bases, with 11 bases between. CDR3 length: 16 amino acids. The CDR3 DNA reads TGTGCCAGCAGTTTTATCTCCGCTGCAACTAATGAAAAACTGTTTTTT. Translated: CASSFISAATNEKLFF.

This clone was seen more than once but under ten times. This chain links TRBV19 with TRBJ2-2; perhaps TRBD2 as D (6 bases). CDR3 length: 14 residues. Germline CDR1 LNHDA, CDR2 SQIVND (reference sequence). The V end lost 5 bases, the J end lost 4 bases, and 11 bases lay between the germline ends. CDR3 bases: TGTGCCAGTAGTGCGAGCGGGTTCACCGGGGAGCTGTTTTTT. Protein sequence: CASSASGFTGELFF. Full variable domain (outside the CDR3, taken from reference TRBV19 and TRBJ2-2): DGGITQSPKYLFRKEGQNVTLSCEQNLNHDAMYWYRQDPGQGLRLIYYSQIVNDFQKGDIAEGYSVSREKKESFPLTVTSAQKNPTAFYLCASSASGFTGELFFGEGSRLTVL.

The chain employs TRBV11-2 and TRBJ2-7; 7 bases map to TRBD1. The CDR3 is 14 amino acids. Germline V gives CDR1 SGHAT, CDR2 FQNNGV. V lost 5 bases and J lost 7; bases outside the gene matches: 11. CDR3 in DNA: TGTGCCAGCAGCCAAGCCGACAGGGTGGGGGAGCAGTACTTC. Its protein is CASSQADRVGEQYF.

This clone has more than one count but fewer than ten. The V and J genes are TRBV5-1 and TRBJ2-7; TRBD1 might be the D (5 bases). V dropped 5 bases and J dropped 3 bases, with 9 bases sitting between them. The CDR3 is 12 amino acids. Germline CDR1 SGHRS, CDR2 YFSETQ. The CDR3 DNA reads TGCGCCAGCAGTTTTGACAGCTACGAGCAGTACTTC. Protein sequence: CASSFDSYEQYF.

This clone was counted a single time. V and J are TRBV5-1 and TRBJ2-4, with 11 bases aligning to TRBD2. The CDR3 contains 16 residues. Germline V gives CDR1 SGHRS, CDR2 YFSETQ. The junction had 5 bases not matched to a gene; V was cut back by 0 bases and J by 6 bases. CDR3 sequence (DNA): TGCGCCAGCAGCTTGGTTACTAGCGGGAGTGGAAACATTCAGTACTTC. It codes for CASSLVTSGSGNIQYF.

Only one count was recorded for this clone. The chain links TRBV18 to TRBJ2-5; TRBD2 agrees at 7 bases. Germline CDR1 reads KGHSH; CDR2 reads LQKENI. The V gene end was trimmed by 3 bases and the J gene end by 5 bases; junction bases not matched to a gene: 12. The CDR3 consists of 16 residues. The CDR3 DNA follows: TGTGCCAGCTCACCCGTCATTCTACCCGGGGGGGAGACCCAGTACTTC. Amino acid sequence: CASSPVILPGGETQYF.

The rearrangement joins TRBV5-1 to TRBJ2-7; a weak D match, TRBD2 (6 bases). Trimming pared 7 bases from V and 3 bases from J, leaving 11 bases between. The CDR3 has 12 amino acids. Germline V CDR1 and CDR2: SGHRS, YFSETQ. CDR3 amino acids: CASRETNYEQYF. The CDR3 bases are TGCGCCAGCCGGGAGACCAACTACGAGCAGTACTTC.

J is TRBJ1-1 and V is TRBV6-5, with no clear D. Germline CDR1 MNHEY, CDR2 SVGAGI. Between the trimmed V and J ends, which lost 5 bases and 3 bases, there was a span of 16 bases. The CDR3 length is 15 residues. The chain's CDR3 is CASSSYNQIDTEAFF. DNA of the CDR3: TGTGCCAGCAGTAGCTATAACCAGATCGACACTGAAGCTTTCTTT.